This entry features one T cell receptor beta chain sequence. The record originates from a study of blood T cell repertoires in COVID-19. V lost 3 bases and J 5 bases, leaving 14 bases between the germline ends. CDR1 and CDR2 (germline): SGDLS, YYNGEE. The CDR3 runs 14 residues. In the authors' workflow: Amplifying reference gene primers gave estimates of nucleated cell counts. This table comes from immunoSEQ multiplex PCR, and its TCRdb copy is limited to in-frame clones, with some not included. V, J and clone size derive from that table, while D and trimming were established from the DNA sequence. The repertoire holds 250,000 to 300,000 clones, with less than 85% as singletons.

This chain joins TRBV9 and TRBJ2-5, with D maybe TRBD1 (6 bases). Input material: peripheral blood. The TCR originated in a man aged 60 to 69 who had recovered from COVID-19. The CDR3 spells CASSDRDITETQYF. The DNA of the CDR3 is TGTGCCAGCAGCGACCGGGACATCACGGAGACCCAGTACTTC.